This T cell receptor beta chain was observed in a study of metastatic and nonmetastatic thyroid tumors. Overall study: The comparison covered peripheral blood and tumor or nodule tissue in malignant and benign thyroid patients.

Notes on the study in general: According to reports, the diversity of TCR beta was significantly higher in malignant thyroid tumors than in benign nodules, and this held in both blood and tumor samples.

Authors' processing steps: A papillary thyroid cancer distant-metastasis classifier was built from CDR3 differences across clinicopathological groups. TCRdb reanalyzed the PCR reads via MiXCR. TCRdb, rather than the study authors, made the V and J calls. The sample includes 30,000 to 50,000 clones, approximately 13% of them seen just once. Germline-derived CDR1 and CDR2 are KGHDR and SFDVKD. The length of the CDR3 is 11 residues. Trimming shortened V by 4 bases and J by 3 bases, and 0 bases separated the two germline ends. Nobody among the patients had been given any treatment before thyroid surgery. This clone has just a few counts. What it recognizes is unknown.

The chain joins TRBV24-1 to TRBJ2-1, with D unclear. The TCR comes from a female donor with papillary thyroid cancer or a benign thyroid nodule (not recorded which). Some clones in this sample may be carry-over from other donors' samples. Sample: blood. The CDR3 DNA follows: TGTGCCACCAGTGACTACAATGAGCAGTTCTTC. It is translated as CATSDYNEQFF.